The clone carrying this T cell receptor beta chain turned up a few times. PCR used 60 Vbeta primers and 13 Jbeta primers. Profiled with immunoSEQ multiplex PCR; TCRdb holds only in-frame clones, not every one. The table has roughly 100,000 clones, 65% to 85% seen once. Germline loops: CDR1 KGHSH, CDR2 LQKENI. The CDR3 totals 15 residues. The ends were cut back, 6 bases at V and 2 bases at J, with 13 bases in the middle. This sample was included in a study of cytomegalovirus exposure and HLA in healthy donors. This TCR was sampled from a man aged 50 or older in good health and CMV-seropositive. Input material: PBMCs. This rearrangement joins TRBV18 to TRBJ2-2, with a tentative D call TRBD2 (6 bases). In DNA, the CDR3 is TGTGCCAGCTCCGCGAAGGGACTCAACACCGGGGAGCTGTTTTTT. It yields the protein CASSAKGLNTGELFF.